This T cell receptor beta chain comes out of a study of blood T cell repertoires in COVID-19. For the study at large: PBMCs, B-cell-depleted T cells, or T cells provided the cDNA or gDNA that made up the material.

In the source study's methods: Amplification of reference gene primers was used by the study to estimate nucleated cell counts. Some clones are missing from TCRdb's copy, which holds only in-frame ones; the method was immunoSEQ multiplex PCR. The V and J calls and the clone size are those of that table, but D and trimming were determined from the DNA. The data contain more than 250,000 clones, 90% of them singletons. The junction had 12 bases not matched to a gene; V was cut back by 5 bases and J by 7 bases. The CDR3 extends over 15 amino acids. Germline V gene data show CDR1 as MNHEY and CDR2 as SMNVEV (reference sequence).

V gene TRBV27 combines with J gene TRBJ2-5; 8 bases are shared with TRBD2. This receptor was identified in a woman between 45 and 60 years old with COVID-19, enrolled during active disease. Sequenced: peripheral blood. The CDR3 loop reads CASSTWGLRGGTQYF. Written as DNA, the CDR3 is TGTGCCAGCAGTACCTGGGGACTTCGGGGGGGGACCCAGTACTTC.